The 11 T cell receptor beta chains below come from one sample, sequenced in a study of blood T cell repertoires in COVID-19. Repertoires were generated with immunoSEQ multiplex PCR, while TCRdb's copy carries only in-frame clones and drops some. The sample comprises about 200,000 clones, approximately 87% of which are singletons, and 0.78% rests with the top ten. Sequencing was carried out using peripheral blood. The receptors derive from a woman between 65 and 79 years old with acute or convalescent COVID-19.

The chain combines TRBV10-3 with TRBJ1-2, with TRBD1 matching over 7 bases. Germline values: CDR1 ENHRY, CDR2 SYGVKD. This CDR3 has 12 residues. V dropped 10 bases and J dropped 4; count of bases not matched to a gene: 6. CDR3 sequence reads: CATGDSRYGYTF. The CDR3 coding sequence is TGTGCCACCGGGGACAGCCGCTATGGCTACACCTTC.

J is TRBJ1-2 and V is TRBV12-3 or TRBV12-4, with TRBD1 matching over 8 bases. This CDR3 has 13 amino acids. Unmatched junction bases numbered 6, after V lost 4 bases and J lost 8 bases. Written as DNA, the CDR3 is TGTGCCAGCAGTTCACGGACAGGGCTAGGCTACACCTTC. This codes for CASSSRTGLGYTF.

This chain links TRBV9 with TRBJ2-7, with 8 nucleotides matching TRBD2. V shed 3 bases and J 4 bases; nucleotides not matched to a gene: 6. Looked up from germline, CDR1 is SGDLS and CDR2 is YYNGEE. There are 14 residues in the CDR3. In nucleotides, the CDR3 is TGTGCCAGCAGCGGAGGACTAGCAGTGTACGAGCAGTACTTC. Encoded protein: CASSGGLAVYEQYF.

In this sample, this clone turned up once. The chain links TRBV7-3 to TRBJ2-1, with 7 nucleotides matching TRBD1. The junction had 6 bases not matched to a gene; V was cut back by 5 bases and J by 2 bases. From germline, CDR1 is SGHTA and CDR2 FQGTGA. The CDR3 has 15 amino acids. CDR3 sequence: CASSQTQGTYNEQFF. CDR3 bases: TGTGCCAGCAGCCAGACACAGGGGACCTACAATGAGCAGTTCTTC.

CDR3 residues: CASSLGPAQFQTQYF. In nucleotides, the CDR3 is TGTGCCAGCAGCTTAGGGCCCGCACAATTCCAGACCCAGTACTTC. The V and J genes are TRBV7-2 and TRBJ2-5; no reliable D call. Per the germline V gene, CDR1 is SGHTA and CDR2 is FQGNSA. There are 15 residues in the CDR3. V was trimmed by 1 base and J by 6 bases, leaving 15 bases between them. The whole variable domain, remainder taken from reference TRBV7-2 and TRBJ2-5, is GAGVSQSPSNKVTEKGKDVELRCDPISGHTALYWYRQSLGQGLEFLIYFQGNSAPDKSGLPSDRFSAERTGGSVSTLTIQRTQQEDSAVYLCASSLGPAQFQTQYFGPGTRLLVL.

The chain combines TRBV19 with TRBJ1-2, with TRBD1 matching 7 bases. The CDR3 contains 13 residues. Per the germline V gene, CDR1 is LNHDA and CDR2 is SQIVND (reference sequence). The J segment lost 8 bases and the V segment lost 3 bases, leaving 6 bases of the junction unmatched. The DNA of the CDR3 is TGTGCCAGTAGTATTGCACAGGGGCCCGGCTACACCTTC. This sequence encodes CASSIAQGPGYTF.

The chain has TRBV6-5 and TRBJ1-2; D might be TRBD1 (5 bases). V lost 2 bases and J 0 bases, leaving 7 bases between the germline ends. CDR3 length: 14 amino acids. Per the germline V gene, CDR1 is MNHEY and CDR2 is SVGAGI. CDR3 nucleotide sequence: TGTGCCAGCAGTTACGCGGGGGCTAACTATGGCTACACCTTC. Translating gives CASSYAGANYGYTF.

The chain couples TRBV14 to TRBJ1-2; D unclear. Germline CDR1 SGHDN, CDR2 FVKESK. CDR3 length: 13 residues. The V end was cut by 0 bases, the J end by 2 bases, with 4 bases between. This CDR3 is CASSQDRNYGYTF. CDR3 nucleotides: TGTGCCAGCAGCCAAGACAGAAACTATGGCTACACCTTC.

The chain carries TRBV6-5 and TRBJ2-7; possibly TRBD1 for D (6 bases). From germline, CDR1 is MNHEY and CDR2 SVGAGI. This CDR3 comprises 12 residues. V lost 4 bases to trimming and J lost 9 bases, with 13 bases between them. The CDR3 loop is CASSSGVGRQYF. CDR3 DNA sequence: TGTGCCAGCAGTTCAGGGGTGGGTAGGCAGTACTTC.

The chain employs TRBV27 and TRBJ2-1; unclear D gene. Germline V gene sequence: CDR1 MNHEY, CDR2 SMNVEV (reference sequence). The CDR3 has 15 residues. Trimming left V 4 bases short and J 1 base short, with 11 bases between. CDR3 DNA: TGTGCCAGCAGTTCACCCCCAGGTTCCTACAATGAGCAGTTCTTC. It is translated as CASSSPPGSYNEQFF.

The chain joins TRBV3-1 (or the pseudogene TRBV3-2) to TRBJ1-2; no firm D call. The CDR3 is 12 amino acids. The V end was cut by 4 bases, the J end by 8 bases, with 11 bases between. From germline, CDR1 is LGHDT and CDR2 YNNKEL (reference sequence). The CDR3 reads CASSLREEGYTF. CDR3 nucleotide sequence: TGTGCCAGCAGCCTGAGGGAGGAGGGCTACACCTTC.